These T cell receptor beta chains were read from a single sample in a study of beta chain features in type 1 diabetes. The data were produced by immunoSEQ multiplex PCR, yet TCRdb's version contains in-frame clones alone and is incomplete. The table shows 600,000 or so clones, with roughly an eighth occurring only once. Sequenced sample: naive CD4+ T cells from blood. All receptors derive from a man aged 25-45 years with type 1 diabetes. CDR3s include the opening cysteine and the closing phenylalanine or tryptophan. A D gene is named only where the DNA matches it firmly. Clone size is given for some rows only: seen once, a few or many times, or a class if the clone is expanded.

>TRBV7-2|TRBJ1-2|.|few
TGTGCCAGCAGCAACCGACAGCAGGAAGGCTACACCTTC
CASSNRQQEGYTF
>TRBV10-3|TRBJ1-3|.|once
TGTGCCATCAACCCCGGACTCACAGCAAGTGGAAACACCATATATTTT
CAINPGLTASGNTIYF
>TRBV4-3|TRBJ1-1|.|.
TGCGCCAGCAGCCAAGATGGGAGAAGGGACACTGAAGCTTTCTTT
CASSQDGRRDTEAFF
>TRBV10-3|TRBJ1-1|.|few
TGTGCCATCAGTGACCAAAACGACGGGCCGAACACTGAAGCTTTCTTT
CAISDQNDGPNTEAFF
>TRBV6-6|TRBJ2-3|.|few
TGTGCCAGCAGTCCCTTCTACGACACAGATACGCAGTATTTT
CASSPFYDTDTQYF
>TRBV6-1|TRBJ2-5|TRBD1|.
TGTGCCAGCAGGCAGGGGGCGGGGGAGACCCAGTACTTC
CASRQGAGETQYF
>TRBV7-2|TRBJ2-7|TRBD1|.
TGTGCCAGCAGCTCCAGGACAGGGGCCTACGAGCAGTACTTC
CASSSRTGAYEQYF
>TRBV25-1|TRBJ2-3|.|few
TGTGCCAGCAGTGATTGGCAGGGGACAGATACGCAGTATTTT
CASSDWQGTDTQYF
>TRBV2|TRBJ1-6|TRBD1|few
TGTGCCCATGGCCAGGGGGAAAATTCACCCCTCCACTTT
CAHGQGENSPLHF
>TRBV7-2|TRBJ1-6|.|few
TGTGCCAGCAGCCAAGGACACACCTCCTATAATTCACCCCTCCACTTT
CASSQGHTSYNSPLHF
>TRBV27|TRBJ1-1|.|few
TGTGCCAGCAGTACGTTCAGGGCCACTGAAGCTTTCTTT
CASSTFRATEAFF
>TRBV10-3|TRBJ1-5|.|few
TGTGCCATCAGTGAGGTCCGAGTAGATCAGCCCCAGCATTTT
CAISEVRVDQPQHF
>TRBV12-5|TRBJ1-2|.|.
TGTGCTAGTGGTTTGGGGCAGGAATTTCTCTACACCTTC
CASGLGQEFLYTF
>TRBV28|TRBJ2-3|TRBD1|.
TGTGCCAGCACCCGGGACAGGGACACAGATACGCAGTATTTT
CASTRDRDTDTQYF
>TRBV28|TRBJ1-4|.|.
TGTGCCAGCAGTTTAGTTACATCGGATGAAAAACTGTTTTTT
CASSLVTSDEKLFF
>TRBV11-3|TRBJ2-4|.|few
TGTGCCAGCAGCACAGTAAACATTCAGTACTTC
CASSTVNIQYF
>TRBV7-2|TRBJ2-5|.|.
TGTGCCAGCAGCTCCCAACAGGGTGTTTACGAGACCCAGTACTTC
CASSSQQGVYETQYF
>TRBV28|TRBJ2-3|.|.
TGTGCCAGCAACTCGGCAGGCCCGAACACAGATACGCAGTATTTT
CASNSAGPNTDTQYF
>TRBV19|TRBJ1-1|.|few
TGTGCCACCTCCCGGGAGAGGATGAACACTGAAGCTTTCTTT
CATSRERMNTEAFF
>TRBV19|TRBJ2-2|TRBD2|.
TGTGCCAGTACCTTACTAGCGGATCTCAACACCGGGGAGCTGTTTTTT
CASTLLADLNTGELFF
>TRBV29-1|TRBJ1-3|.|.
TGCAGCGCGAGGGCTGGAAACACCATATATTTT
CSARAGNTIYF
>TRBV2|TRBJ2-1|TRBD2|.
TGTGCCAGCAGTGAAGCGCTTCTTCGGGTACTAGCGGGGGCCCGTGAGCAGTTCTTC
CASSEALLRVLAGAREQFF
>TRBV6-5|TRBJ1-4|.|once
TGTGCCAGCAGTTACCGGGATAAGGAGAAACTGTTTTTT
CASSYRDKEKLFF
>TRBV30|TRBJ2-5|.|few
TGTGCCTGCATTCCTACAGGGATAGAAGAGACCCAGTACTTC
CACIPTGIEETQYF
>TRBV7-2|TRBJ2-7|.|.
TGTGCCAGCAGCCCTTTCCCCAGCCTTGCCTACGAGCAGTACTTC
CASSPFPSLAYEQYF
>TRBV27|TRBJ1-5|.|.
TGTGCCAGCAGTTTGGTGGGTCAGCCCCAGCATTTT
CASSLVGQPQHF
>TRBV27|TRBJ1-4|.|few
TGTGCCAGCAGTTTAAATAGGGGAAGGAACCTGTTTTTT
CASSLNRGRNLFF
>TRBV11-3|TRBJ2-1|TRBD2|.
TGTGCCAGCAGCTTAACTAGCGTCAACAATGAGCAGTTCTTC
CASSLTSVNNEQFF
>TRBV6-1|TRBJ1-2|.|.
TGTGCCAGCAGTGTGTCAGAGGGTGGCTATGGCTACACCTTC
CASSVSEGGYGYTF
>TRBV19|TRBJ2-7|.|few
TGTGCCAGTAGTGAAGGGCAGACCTACGAGCAGTACTTC
CASSEGQTYEQYF
>TRBV7-9|TRBJ1-6|.|once
TGTGCCAGCAGCACCCCGGGGAGGGGGGTTAATTCACCCCTCCACTTT
CASSTPGRGVNSPLHF
>TRBV30|TRBJ1-6|TRBD1|.
TGTGCCTGGGGGGACAGTGGGAATTCACCCCTCCACTTT
CAWGDSGNSPLHF
>TRBV11-2|TRBJ2-4|.|.
TGTGCCAGCAGCCAACCCGGGGTAGACATTCAGTACTTC
CASSQPGVDIQYF
>TRBV11-2|TRBJ1-6|.|few
TGTGCCAGCACCGGCGCGACGGGAGGCTCACCCCTCCACTTT
CASTGATGGSPLHF
>TRBV6-1|TRBJ1-4|TRBD1|few
TGTGCCAGCACCGCTAGGACAGGGGAGGAAGAAAAACTGTTTTTT
CASTARTGEEEKLFF
>TRBV18|TRBJ2-3|.|once
TGTGCCAGCTCACCACGGCTTGCAAGCACAGATACGCAGTATTTT
CASSPRLASTDTQYF
>TRBV9|TRBJ1-3|.|.
TGTGCCAGCAGCGCCCTGCAGGGAACTGGAAACACCATATATTTT
CASSALQGTGNTIYF
>TRBV10-2|TRBJ1-5|TRBD1|few
TGCGCCAGCAGTGAGTGGACAGGGAGCGACAATCAGCCCCAGCATTTT
CASSEWTGSDNQPQHF
>TRBV6-5|TRBJ2-3|.|few
TGTGCCAGCAGTGCCGAGGGCACAGATACGCAGTATTTT
CASSAEGTDTQYF
>TRBV25-1|TRBJ1-4|.|few
TGTGCCAGCAGTGAATCGGATCTGGGTGCTAAACTGTTTTTT
CASSESDLGAKLFF
>TRBV29-1|TRBJ1-2|TRBD1|.
TGCAGTGGGACAGAAAACTATGGCTACACCTTC
CSGTENYGYTF
>TRBV29-1|TRBJ2-3|.|few
TGCAGCGTTCAAGACAGTGACACAGATACGCAGTATTTT
CSVQDSDTDTQYF
>TRBV30|TRBJ1-5|.|.
TGTGCCTGGAGCGCCTTCAATCAGCCCCAGCATTTT
CAWSAFNQPQHF
>TRBV25-1|TRBJ1-4|TRBD1|few
TGTGCCAGCACCCGGGACAGGGGAGAAAAACTGTTTTTT
CASTRDRGEKLFF
>TRBV7-2|TRBJ1-5|.|.
TGTGCCAGCAGCTTAGCAGGGAGCGGGGGTCAGCCCCAGCATTTT
CASSLAGSGGQPQHF
>TRBV13|TRBJ2-3|TRBD2|.
TGTGCCAGCAGCCATAACCGAGCGGGGAGCACAGATACGCAGTATTTT
CASSHNRAGSTDTQYF
>TRBV28|TRBJ2-7|.|few
TGTGCCAGCAGGCTCAATCGGGGAGGGCAGTACTTC
CASRLNRGGQYF
>TRBV13|TRBJ1-6|.|.
TGTGCCAGCAGCTTATATGGTACCGGTTATTCACCCCTCCACTTT
CASSLYGTGYSPLHF
>TRBV29-1|TRBJ1-5|TRBD1|.
TGCAGCGCCGGGGGGACAGGGCTTAGCAATCAGCCCCAGCATTTT
CSAGGTGLSNQPQHF
>TRBV7-9|TRBJ1-6|.|few
TGTGCCAGCAGCTCGGGTCTTAATTCACCCCTCCACTTT
CASSSGLNSPLHF